The rows below give T cell receptor beta chains drawn from one sample of a study of graft-versus-host responses after intestinal transplantation. The assay was immunoSEQ multiplex PCR, and TCRdb's table has in-frame clones only and misses some. The data contain 35,000 to 45,000 clones, about 90% of them singletons. Here the sequenced sample was PBMCs, taken 260 to 270 days after transplant. These receptors were obtained from a human patient who received an intestinal transplant, so some T cells may come from the graft donor. Both conserved end residues are part of each CDR3. The size field is filled for only some rows; it gives once, few, many or a size class.

CASSYGDRGIYEQYF	15	TRBJ2-7	few	TRBV5-1
CASTLQGDRYGYTF	14	TRBJ1-2	-	TRBV6-5
CASRGEDTQYF	11	TRBJ2-3	-	TRBV6-5
CASSVTGRLADEQYF	15	TRBJ2-7	-	TRBV9
CASSELYF	8	TRBJ2-5	-	TRBV6-1
CASSQSSYNEQFF	13	TRBJ2-1	-	TRBV14
CASTSSSYNEQFF	13	TRBJ2-1	-	TRBV2
CASSNPSGAARETQYF	16	TRBJ2-5	-	TRBV19
CASSSRQPNNEQFF	14	TRBJ2-1	-	TRBV6-6
CASRPLRSYNEQFF	14	TRBJ2-1	-	TRBV6-4